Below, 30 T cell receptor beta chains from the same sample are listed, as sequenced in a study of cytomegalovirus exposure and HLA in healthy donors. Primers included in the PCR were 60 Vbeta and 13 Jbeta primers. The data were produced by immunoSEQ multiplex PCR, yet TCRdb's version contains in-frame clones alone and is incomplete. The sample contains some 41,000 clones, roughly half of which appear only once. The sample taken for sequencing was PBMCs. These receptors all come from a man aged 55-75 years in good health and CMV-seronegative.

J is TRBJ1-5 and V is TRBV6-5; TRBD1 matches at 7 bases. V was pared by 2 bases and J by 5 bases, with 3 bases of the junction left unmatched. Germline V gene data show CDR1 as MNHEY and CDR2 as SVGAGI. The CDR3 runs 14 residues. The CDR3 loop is CASSYDRDDQPQHF. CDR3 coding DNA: TGTGCCAGCAGTTACGACAGGGATGATCAGCCCCAGCATTTT.

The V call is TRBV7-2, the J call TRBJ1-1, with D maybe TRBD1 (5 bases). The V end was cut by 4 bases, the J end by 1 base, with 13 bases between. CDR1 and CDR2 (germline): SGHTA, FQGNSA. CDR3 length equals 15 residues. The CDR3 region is CASSSSVGENTEAFF. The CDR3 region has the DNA TGTGCCAGCAGCTCGTCTGTAGGGGAGAACACTGAAGCTTTCTTT.

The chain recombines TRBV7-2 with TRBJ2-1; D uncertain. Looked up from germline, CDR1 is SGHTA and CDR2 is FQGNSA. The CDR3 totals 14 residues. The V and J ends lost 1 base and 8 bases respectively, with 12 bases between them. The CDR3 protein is CASSLVGEWDEQFF. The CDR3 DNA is TGTGCCAGCAGCTTAGTCGGAGAATGGGATGAGCAGTTCTTC.

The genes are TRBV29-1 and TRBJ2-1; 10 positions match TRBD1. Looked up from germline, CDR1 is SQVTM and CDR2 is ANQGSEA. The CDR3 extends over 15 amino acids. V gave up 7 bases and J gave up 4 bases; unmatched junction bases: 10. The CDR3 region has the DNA TGCAGCGCCGAGAGAAGGGACAGGGGATACAATGAGCAGTTCTTC. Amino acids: CSAERRDRGYNEQFF.

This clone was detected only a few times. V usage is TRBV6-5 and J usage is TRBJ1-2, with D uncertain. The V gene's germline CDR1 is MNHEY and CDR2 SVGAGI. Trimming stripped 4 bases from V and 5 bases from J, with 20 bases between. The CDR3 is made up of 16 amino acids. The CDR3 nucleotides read TGTGCCAGCAGTTTTGTCGGAGCCACCCTTCTTTATGGCTACACCTTC. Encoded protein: CASSFVGATLLYGYTF.

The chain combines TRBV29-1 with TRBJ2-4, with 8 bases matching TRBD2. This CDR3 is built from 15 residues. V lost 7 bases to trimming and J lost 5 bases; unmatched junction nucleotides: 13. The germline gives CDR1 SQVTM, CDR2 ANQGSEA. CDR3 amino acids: CSARLAFRGQNIQYF. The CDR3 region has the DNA TGCAGCGCCCGACTAGCGTTTAGGGGCCAAAACATTCAGTACTTC.

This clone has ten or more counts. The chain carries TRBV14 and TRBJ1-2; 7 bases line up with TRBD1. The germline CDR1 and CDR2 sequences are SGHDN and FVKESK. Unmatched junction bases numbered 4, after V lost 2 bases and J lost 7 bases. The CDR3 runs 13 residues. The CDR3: CASSQQTGFGYTF. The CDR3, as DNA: TGTGCCAGCAGCCAACAGACAGGGTTTGGCTACACCTTC.

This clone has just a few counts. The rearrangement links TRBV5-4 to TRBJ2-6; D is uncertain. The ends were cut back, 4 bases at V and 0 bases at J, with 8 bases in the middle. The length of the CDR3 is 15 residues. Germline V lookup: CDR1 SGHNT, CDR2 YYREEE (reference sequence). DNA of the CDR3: TGTGCCAGCAGCCTAGGTAGCTCTGGGGCCAACGTCCTGACTTTC. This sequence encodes CASSLGSSGANVLTF.

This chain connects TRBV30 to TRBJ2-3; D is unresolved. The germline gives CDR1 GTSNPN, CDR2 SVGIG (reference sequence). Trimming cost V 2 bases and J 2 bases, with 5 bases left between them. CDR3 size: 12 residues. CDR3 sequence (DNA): TGTGCCTGGAGTTCTTACACAGATACGCAGTATTTT. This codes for CAWSSYTDTQYF.

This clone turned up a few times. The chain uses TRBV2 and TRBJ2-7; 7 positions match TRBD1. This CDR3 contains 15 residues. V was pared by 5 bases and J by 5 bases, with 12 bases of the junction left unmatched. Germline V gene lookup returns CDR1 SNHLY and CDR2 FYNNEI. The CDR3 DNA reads TGTGCCAGCAGTTTAACAGGGGATCGGGCCCACGAGCAGTACTTC. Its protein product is CASSLTGDRAHEQYF.

The CDR3 DNA is TGTGCTACCAAACAGGGTTTTCTTCAGCCCCAGCATTTT. This sequence encodes CATKQGFLQPQHF. V usage is TRBV2 and J usage is TRBJ1-5; tentatively, D is TRBD1 (6 bases). The CDR3 sequence is 13 residues long. The germline gives CDR1 SNHLY, CDR2 FYNNEI.

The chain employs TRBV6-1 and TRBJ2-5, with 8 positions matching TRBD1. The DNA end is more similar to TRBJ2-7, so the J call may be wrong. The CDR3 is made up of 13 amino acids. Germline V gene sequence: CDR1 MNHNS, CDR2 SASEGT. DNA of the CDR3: TGTGCCAGCAAAGGACAGGGAAACTACGAGCAGTACTTC. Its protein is CASKGQGNYEQYF.

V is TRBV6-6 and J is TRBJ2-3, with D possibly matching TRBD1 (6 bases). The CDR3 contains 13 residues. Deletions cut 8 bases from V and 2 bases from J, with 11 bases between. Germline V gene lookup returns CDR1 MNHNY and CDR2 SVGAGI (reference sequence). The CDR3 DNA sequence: TGTGCCAGCCGGGACACAGCCACAGATACGCAGTATTTT. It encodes CASRDTATDTQYF.

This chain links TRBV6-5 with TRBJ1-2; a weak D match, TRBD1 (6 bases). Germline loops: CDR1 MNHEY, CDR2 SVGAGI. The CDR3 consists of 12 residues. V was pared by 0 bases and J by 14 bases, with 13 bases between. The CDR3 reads CASSYSQGRRTF. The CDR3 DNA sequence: TGTGCCAGCAGTTACTCACAGGGAAGGCGGACCTTC.

CDR3 region: CATGRYEQFF. As DNA, the CDR3 is TGTGCAACGGGGAGATATGAGCAGTTCTTC. The rearrangement uses TRBV6-6 and TRBJ2-1; weak D call: TRBD2 (5 bases). In germline, CDR1 is MNHNY, CDR2 SVGAGI (reference sequence). CDR3 length: 10 residues.

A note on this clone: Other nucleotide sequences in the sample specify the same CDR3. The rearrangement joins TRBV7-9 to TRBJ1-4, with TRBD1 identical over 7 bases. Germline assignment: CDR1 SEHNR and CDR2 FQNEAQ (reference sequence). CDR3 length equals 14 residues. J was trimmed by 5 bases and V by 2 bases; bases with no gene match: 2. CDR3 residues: CASSLRQGNEKLFF. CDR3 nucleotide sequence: TGTGCCAGCAGCTTAAGACAGGGAAATGAAAAACTGTTTTTT.

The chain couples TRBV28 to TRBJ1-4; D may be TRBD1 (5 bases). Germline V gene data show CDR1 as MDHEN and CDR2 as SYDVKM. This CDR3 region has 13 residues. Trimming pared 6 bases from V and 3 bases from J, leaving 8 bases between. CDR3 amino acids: CASRTVPNEKLFF. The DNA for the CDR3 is TGTGCCAGCAGGACAGTACCTAATGAAAAACTGTTTTTT.

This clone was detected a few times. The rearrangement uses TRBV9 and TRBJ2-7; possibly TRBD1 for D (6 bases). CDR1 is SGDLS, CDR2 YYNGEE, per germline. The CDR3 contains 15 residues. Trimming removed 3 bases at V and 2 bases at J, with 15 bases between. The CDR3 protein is CASSAQTGTTYEQYF. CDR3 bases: TGTGCCAGCAGCGCCCAGACAGGAACTACCTACGAGCAGTACTTC.

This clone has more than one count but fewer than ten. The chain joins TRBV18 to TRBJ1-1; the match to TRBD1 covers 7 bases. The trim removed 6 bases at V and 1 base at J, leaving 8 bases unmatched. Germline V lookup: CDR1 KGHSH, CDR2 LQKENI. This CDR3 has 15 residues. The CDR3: CASSREGAENTEAFF. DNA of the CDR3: TGTGCCAGCTCCCGAGAGGGGGCCGAGAACACTGAAGCTTTCTTT.

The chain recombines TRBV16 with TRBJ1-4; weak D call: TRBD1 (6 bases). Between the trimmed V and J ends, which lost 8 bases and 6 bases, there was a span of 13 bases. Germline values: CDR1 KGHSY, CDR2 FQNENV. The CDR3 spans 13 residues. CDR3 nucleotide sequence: TGTGCCAGCTCCAGGGGAGTCCATGAAAAACTGTTTTTT. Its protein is CASSRGVHEKLFF.

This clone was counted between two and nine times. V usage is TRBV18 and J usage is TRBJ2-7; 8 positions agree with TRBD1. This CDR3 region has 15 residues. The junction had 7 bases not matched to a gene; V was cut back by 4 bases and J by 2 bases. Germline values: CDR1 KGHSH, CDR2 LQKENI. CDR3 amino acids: CASSLGQDLPYEQYF. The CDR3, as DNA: TGTGCCAGCTCACTGGGACAGGATCTCCCCTACGAGCAGTACTTC.

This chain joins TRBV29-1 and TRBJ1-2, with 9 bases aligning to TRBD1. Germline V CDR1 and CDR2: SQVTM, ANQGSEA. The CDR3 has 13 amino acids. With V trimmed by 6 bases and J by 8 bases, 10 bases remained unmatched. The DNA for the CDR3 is TGCAGCGTCTACAGGGGGCAAATAGGCGGCTACACCTTC. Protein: CSVYRGQIGGYTF.

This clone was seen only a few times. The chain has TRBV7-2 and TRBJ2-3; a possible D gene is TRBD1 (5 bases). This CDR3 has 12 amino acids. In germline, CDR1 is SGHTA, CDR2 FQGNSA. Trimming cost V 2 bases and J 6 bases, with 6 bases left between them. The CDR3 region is CASSLYRDTQYF. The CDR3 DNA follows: TGTGCCAGCAGCTTATACAGGGATACGCAGTATTTT. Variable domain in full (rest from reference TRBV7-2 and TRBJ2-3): GAGVSQSPSNKVTEKGKDVELRCDPISGHTALYWYRQSLGQGLEFLIYFQGNSAPDKSGLPSDRFSAERTGGSVSTLTIQRTQQEDSAVYLCASSLYRDTQYFGPGTRLTVL.

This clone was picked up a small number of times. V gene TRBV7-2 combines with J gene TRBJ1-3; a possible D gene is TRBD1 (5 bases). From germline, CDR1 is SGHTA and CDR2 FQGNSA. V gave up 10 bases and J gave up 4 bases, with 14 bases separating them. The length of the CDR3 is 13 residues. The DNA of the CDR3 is TGTGCCACCCGCCGGGGACTAGGAAACACCATATATTTT. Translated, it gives CATRRGLGNTIYF.

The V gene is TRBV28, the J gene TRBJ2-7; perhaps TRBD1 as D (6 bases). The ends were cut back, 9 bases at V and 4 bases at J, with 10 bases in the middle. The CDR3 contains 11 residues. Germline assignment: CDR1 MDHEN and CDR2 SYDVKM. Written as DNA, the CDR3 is TGTGCCAGTCGGCAGGGGTACGAGCAGTACTTC. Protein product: CASRQGYEQYF.

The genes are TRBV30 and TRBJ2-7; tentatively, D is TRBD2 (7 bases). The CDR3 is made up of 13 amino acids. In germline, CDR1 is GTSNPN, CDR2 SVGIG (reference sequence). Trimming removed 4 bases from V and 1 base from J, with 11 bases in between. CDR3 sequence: CAWTRGGSYEQYF. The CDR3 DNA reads TGTGCCTGGACTAGGGGGGGTTCCTACGAGCAGTACTTC. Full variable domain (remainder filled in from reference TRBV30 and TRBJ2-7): SQTIHQWPATLVQPVGSPLSLECTVEGTSNPNLYWYRQAAGRGLQLLFYSVGIGQISSEVPQNLSASRPQDRQFILSSKKLLLSDSGFYLCAWTRGGSYEQYFGPGTRLTVT.

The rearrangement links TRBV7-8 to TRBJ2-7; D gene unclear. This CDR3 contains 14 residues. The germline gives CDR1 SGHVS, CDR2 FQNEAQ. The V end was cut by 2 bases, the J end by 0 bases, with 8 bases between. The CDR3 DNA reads TGTGCCAGCAGCTTACAGCGTTCCTCCTACGAGCAGTACTTC. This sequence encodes CASSLQRSSYEQYF.

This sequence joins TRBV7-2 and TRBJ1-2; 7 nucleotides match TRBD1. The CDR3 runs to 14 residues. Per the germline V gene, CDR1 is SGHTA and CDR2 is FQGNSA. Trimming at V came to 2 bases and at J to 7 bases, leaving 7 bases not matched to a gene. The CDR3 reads CASSLSLAGGGYTF. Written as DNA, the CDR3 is TGTGCCAGCAGCTTAAGTTTGGCAGGGGGTGGCTACACCTTC.

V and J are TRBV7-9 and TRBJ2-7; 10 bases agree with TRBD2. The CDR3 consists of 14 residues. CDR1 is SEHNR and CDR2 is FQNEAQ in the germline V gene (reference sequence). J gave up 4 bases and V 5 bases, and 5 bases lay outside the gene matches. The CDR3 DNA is TGTGCCAGCAGCATCCTAGCGGGAGTTTACGAGCAGTACTTC. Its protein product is CASSILAGVYEQYF. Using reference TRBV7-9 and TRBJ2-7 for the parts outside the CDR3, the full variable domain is DTGVSQNPRHKITKRGQNVTFRCDPISEHNRLYWYRQTLGQGPEFLTYFQNEAQLEKSRLLSDRFSAERPKGSFSTLEIQRTEQGDSAMYLCASSILAGVYEQYFGPGTRLTVT.

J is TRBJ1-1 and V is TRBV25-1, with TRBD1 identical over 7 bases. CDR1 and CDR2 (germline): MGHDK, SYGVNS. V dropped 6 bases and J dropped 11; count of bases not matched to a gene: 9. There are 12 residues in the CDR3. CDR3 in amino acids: CASRLVPGQAFF. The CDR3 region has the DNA TGTGCCAGCAGACTGGTACCGGGACAGGCTTTCTTT. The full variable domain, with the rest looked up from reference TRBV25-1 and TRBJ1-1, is EADIYQTPRYLVIGTGKKITLECSQTMGHDKMYWYQQDPGMELHLIHYSYGVNSTEKGDLSSESTVSRIRTEHFPLTLESARPSHTSQYLCASRLVPGQAFFGQGTRLTVV.